This is a list of T cell receptor beta chains from one sample in a study of cytomegalovirus exposure and HLA in healthy donors. Only in-frame clones appear in the TCRdb table, and some are missing; sequencing was by immunoSEQ multiplex PCR. The sample has around 160,000 clones, approximately 85% seen once; the top ten hold approximately 8.5%. Sequencing was done on a sample of PBMCs. Receptors were obtained from a man between 18 and 29 years old in good health and CMV-seropositive. CDR3s leave out the opening cysteine and the closing phenylalanine or tryptophan.

CDR3,V
ASSGGGSNQPQH,TRBV6-1
ASSEVSGGYTEAF,TRBV9
ASTMGQGRETQY,TRBV5-1
ASSPQDRVRAGELF,TRBV18
ASSSTGGSEQF,TRBV5-6
ASSGTGYQPQH,TRBV6-1
ASSQNRGETQY,TRBV14
ASSWDSPPHGYT,TRBV6-5
ASSLGQYGTGIKTQY,TRBV19
ASSYDSDRVNEQF,TRBV6-5
ASSISGGLYTEAF,TRBV19
ASSPRSYQPQH,TRBV6-1
ASSPTAEAGGYT,TRBV18
ASSHWGGTGELF,TRBV11-2
ASSVDVSLVTEAF,TRBV9
ASSLGGSPASAQH,TRBV27
SVTDRANTEAF,TRBV29-1
ASSQNRGDGYT,TRBV13
ASRDSLQETQY,TRBV5-4
ASLGLLTEAF,TRBV10-2
ASSSRVGGQGDTQY,TRBV11-1
ASSLAGGSSYEQY,TRBV7-8
ASSLGGGGYNGQF,TRBV5-1
AWTTGSQETQY,TRBV30
ASRTGGTGSYEQY,TRBV6-1
ASSLDPPGSTGELF,TRBV27
ASSIMGAPGYGQY,TRBV19
ASSVGTSGGYNEQF,TRBV9
SVIGVTETQY,TRBV29-1
ASSLARGDTQY,TRBV7-6
ATSRDGLAGPPDTQY,TRBV15
ASSEAPTSGGKTQY,TRBV6-1
ASKSGVKNTEAF,TRBV5-1
AWSVSGDGAQH,TRBV30
ASSRNDRGGYEQY,TRBV6-5
ASSLGSGAYEQY,TRBV5-5
ASSVTGGPYEQY,TRBV9
ASSVTAGGRYEQY,TRBV6-1
ASSEREMTEAF,TRBV25-1
SSSSSRDEQY,TRBV7-9
ASPGGDDETQY,TRBV28
ASSRRRGQVAGANVLT,TRBV23-1
ASRARDTTTNTGELF,TRBV5-1
SANEDESGMNTEAF,TRBV29-1
ASSPEGFGLDTQY,TRBV7-2
ASSLGTGVGQPQH,TRBV11-2
ASSYSAGELF,TRBV6-5
ASSVVSRDSSYNEQF,TRBV9
ASSRTGDMY,TRBV7-2
ASSTGTGADTQY,TRBV6-5
ASSGVTGYPSPLH,TRBV6-1
AWDTSTDTQY,TRBV30